The 8 T cell receptor beta chains in this list originate from one sample, sequenced in a study of blood T cells in healthy people across ages. The use of a sample-barcoded 5' primer and a J-beta primer mix characterized a second PCR of about 7 to 12 cycles. Using its own MiXCR run on the 5' RACE reads, TCRdb lists one record per CDR3 protein. The table shows about 1.6 million distinct CDR3 sequences, with 30% to 40% occurring only once. The specimen was blood. Receptors were obtained from a woman in her 30s in good health.

J is TRBJ1-3 and V is TRBV7-9, with 7 bases that match TRBD1. The length of the CDR3 is 17 residues. J was trimmed by 4 bases and V by 3 bases; bases with no gene match: 12. Germline values: CDR1 SEHNR, CDR2 FQNEAQ (reference sequence). CDR3 region: CASSFDRVSQYGNTIYF. CDR3 sequence (DNA): TGTGCCAGCAGCTTCGACAGGGTCAGTCAATACGGAAACACCATATATTTT.

V usage is TRBV7-2 and J usage is TRBJ2-5, with 12 bases lining up with TRBD1. V trimming: 1 base; J trimming: 5 bases; junction bases outside the gene matches: 5. CDR3 length: 16 residues. Germline lookup yields CDR1 SGHTA and CDR2 FQGNSA. CDR3 amino acids: CASSLEGTGGWETQYF. CDR3 nucleotide sequence: TGTGCCAGCAGCTTAGAAGGGACAGGGGGCTGGGAGACCCAGTACTTC.

The chain employs TRBV12-3 or TRBV12-4 and TRBJ1-2, with 8 bases aligning to TRBD1. The CDR3 totals 14 residues. After removal of 8 bases from V and 0 bases from J, the junction contained 5 bases not matched to a gene. DNA of the CDR3: TGTGCCAGCCAGGGGGCGACACCTAACTATGGCTACACCTTC. Translating it yields CASQGATPNYGYTF.

The table lists this clonotype with many counts. The chain employs TRBV7-9 and TRBJ2-3, with D hard to call. The germline gives CDR1 SEHNR, CDR2 FQNEAQ (reference sequence). The CDR3 is 14 residues long. V lost 1 base, J lost 10 bases, and 15 bases lay in between. Here the CDR3 reads CASSLESARSAQYF. CDR3 nucleotide sequence: TGTGCCAGCAGCTTAGAATCTGCCCGGAGCGCGCAGTATTTT. Based on the CDR3 plus reference TRBV7-9 and TRBJ2-3, the full variable domain is DTGVSQNPRHKITKRGQNVTFRCDPISEHNRLYWYRQTLGQGPEFLTYFQNEAQLEKSRLLSDRFSAERPKGSFSTLEIQRTEQGDSAMYLCASSLESARSAQYFGPGTRLTVL.

The rearrangement uses TRBV28 and TRBJ1-5; maybe TRBD1 (5 bases). V was cut by 3 bases and J by 9 bases, with 15 bases left in between. CDR3 length equals 14 residues. Germline V gene sequence: CDR1 MDHEN, CDR2 SYDVKM. In nucleotides, the CDR3 is TGTGCCAGCAGTTTTTACAGGCCCCCGTCGCCCCAGCATTTT. Protein: CASSFYRPPSPQHF.

There are a few counts of this clonotype. J is TRBJ1-2 and V is TRBV6-2 or TRBV6-3; 10 positions match TRBD1. The germline V gene has CDR1 MNHEY and CDR2 SVGEGT. The CDR3 loop spans 17 amino acids. Trimming removed 6 bases from V and 7 bases from J; junction bases left unmatched: 17. CDR3 sequence: CASSPNPWTGGQRGYTF. The CDR3 DNA is TGTGCCAGCAGCCCTAACCCCTGGACAGGGGGACAGCGTGGCTACACCTTC.

This clonotype was found a few times. The chain combines TRBV18 with TRBJ2-7; perhaps TRBD2 as D (5 bases). Trimming removed 6 bases at V and 4 bases at J, with 16 bases between. CDR1 KGHSH and CDR2 LQKENI come from the germline V gene. The CDR3 runs 14 residues. In DNA form, the CDR3 reads TGTGCCAGCTCCACCAGGTCTAGCAGGTACGAGCAGTACTTC. As protein: CASSTRSSRYEQYF.

Many counts were recorded for this clonotype. The chain combines TRBV7-3 with TRBJ2-3; D remains unclear. CDR3 length: 15 residues. Per the germline V gene, CDR1 is SGHTA and CDR2 is FQGTGA. Deletions cut 2 bases from V and 4 bases from J, with 13 bases between. CDR3: CASSLVPTRPDTQYF. CDR3 nucleotides: TGTGCCAGCAGCTTAGTGCCGACCCGCCCAGATACGCAGTATTTT.